This TCR beta chain was sequenced during a study of cytotoxic CD8 clonotypes in ibrutinib-treated CLL. Findings and caveats of the study: The public clonotypes identified were infrequent and showed contraction or stability on treatment. Pretreatment clonality was elevated relative to age-matched healthy donors and paralleled circulating CD8+ T-cell counts.

The method was immunoSEQ multiplex PCR; TCRdb's version includes in-frame clones alone and lacks a portion of them. The data contain 200,000 to 250,000 clones, over 65% of them singletons. CDR3 length: 18 residues. Germline CDR1 MNHEY, CDR2 SMNVEV (reference sequence). With 1 base removed from V and 0 bases from J, the gap between germline ends came to 19 bases. This clone came up once. What it binds is unknown. The genes are TRBV27 and TRBJ2-7; tentative D call: TRBD2 (5 bases). The starting material was PBMCs, obtained after 12 months of ibrutinib treatment. The TCR sequence derives from a human donor with chronic lymphocytic leukemia. CDR3 DNA sequence: TGTGCCAGCAGTTTATTTCTTCGGGGAACCCAGAGCTCCTACGAGCAGTACTTC. Translating it yields CASSLFLRGTQSSYEQYF.